The 15 T cell receptor beta chains given below trace back to one sample, sequenced in a study of CD8 T cells in Susac syndrome. The RNA, about 0.5 to 1 ug, was put through reverse transcription using random hexamers. TCRdb reanalysed the immunoSEQ multiplex PCR reads using MiXCR and keeps one entry per CDR3 protein. Here the sample spans hundreds of thousands of distinct CDR3 sequences, about 94% being singletons. The specimen was CD4+ T cells from PBMCs. The receptor source for this set is a human donor with Susac syndrome.

The genes are TRBV5-1 and TRBJ2-1; 15 nucleotides align to TRBD2. V trimming: 7 bases; J trimming: 8 bases; junction bases outside the gene matches: 7. The CDR3 consists of 15 residues. CDR1 is SGHRS and CDR2 is YFSETQ in the germline V gene. The CDR3 loop is CASRTSGGVEDEQFF. The CDR3 coding sequence is TGCGCCAGCCGGACTAGCGGGGGGGTTGAGGATGAGCAGTTCTTC.

The genes are TRBV29-1 and TRBJ1-1; no clear D. V lost 5 bases, J lost 9 bases, and 13 bases lay in between. Germline values: CDR1 SQVTM, CDR2 ANQGSEA. The CDR3 consists of 11 residues. In nucleotides, the CDR3 is TGCAGCGTTCTGGTTAAGGGTAAAGCTTTCTTT. Its protein is CSVLVKGKAFF.

The chain is built from TRBV20-1 and TRBJ1-2, with 8 bases that match TRBD1. Germline V CDR1 and CDR2: DFQATT, SNEGSKA (reference sequence). V was pared by 5 bases and J by 7 bases, with 6 bases of the junction left unmatched. The CDR3 extends over 12 amino acids. The DNA for the CDR3 is TGCAGTGCTCCCGGACAGGGAGGTGGCTACACCTTC. Its protein product is CSAPGQGGGYTF.

V and J are TRBV18 and TRBJ2-1, with a weak D call TRBD1 (5 bases). This CDR3 contains 13 residues. Germline V gene data show CDR1 as KGHSH and CDR2 as LQKENI. Trimming took off 3 bases at V and 8 bases at J, with 11 bases between the two ends. The CDR3 bases are TGTGCCAGCTCACCGAGCAGGGTCGATGAGCAGTTCTTC. It yields the protein CASSPSRVDEQFF.

The gene calls are TRBV20-1 and TRBJ1-1; tentatively, D is TRBD1 (6 bases). CDR1 and CDR2 from the germline V gene are DFQATT and SNEGSKA (reference sequence). This CDR3 region has 13 residues. V lost 0 bases and J lost 8, with 13 bases in between. CDR3 in amino acids: CSARDGGRPEAFF. In nucleotides, the CDR3 is TGCAGTGCTAGAGACGGGGGGCGGCCCGAAGCTTTCTTT.

This CDR3 is CASRSWGLAEQETQYF. CDR3 nucleotides: TGTGCCAGCAGGAGTTGGGGTCTAGCGGAACAAGAGACCCAGTACTTC. This chain uses TRBV7-8 with TRBJ2-5; 7 bases align to TRBD2. V dropped 6 bases and J dropped 2; count of bases not matched to a gene: 12. The CDR3 spans 16 residues. Germline V CDR1 and CDR2: SGHVS, FQNEAQ.

The chain uses TRBV7-2 and TRBJ1-6, with unresolved D. V lost 1 base to trimming and J lost 10 bases, with 8 bases between them. The CDR3 extends over 13 amino acids. The germline V gene encodes CDR1 SGHTA and CDR2 FQGNSA. The CDR3 bases are TGTGCCAGCAGCTTAGACGAGCCCTCACCCCTCCACTTT. Translation gives CASSLDEPSPLHF. The variable domain in full, with the rest retrieved from reference TRBV7-2 and TRBJ1-6, is GAGVSQSPSNKVTEKGKDVELRCDPISGHTALYWYRQSLGQGLEFLIYFQGNSAPDKSGLPSDRFSAERTGGSVSTLTIQRTQQEDSAVYLCASSLDEPSPLHFGNGTRLTVT.

This rearrangement joins TRBV13 to TRBJ2-2; no clear D gene. The V and J ends lost 3 bases and 4 bases respectively, with 15 bases between them. The CDR3 totals 16 residues. Germline V gene lookup returns CDR1 PRHDT and CDR2 FYEKMQ (reference sequence). CDR3 coding DNA: TGTGCCAGCAGCTTCAAAGGGTCAATAGGCACCGGGGAGCTGTTTTTT. It encodes CASSFKGSIGTGELFF. Filled out from reference TRBV13 and TRBJ2-2, the complete variable domain reads AAGVIQSPRHLIKEKRETATLKCYPIPRHDTVYWYQQGPGQDPQFLISFYEKMQSDKGSIPDRFSAQQFSDYHSELNMSSLELGDSALYFCASSFKGSIGTGELFFGEGSRLTVL.

The chain has TRBV4-3 and TRBJ2-1; TRBD1 matches 9 bases. CDR1 is LGHNA and CDR2 is YSLEER in the germline V gene. V shed 0 bases, J shed 5 bases, and the junction held 17 bases outside the gene matches. This CDR3 has 20 amino acids. The CDR3 DNA follows: TGCGCCAGCAGCCAAGAAGGGACAGGGTCGTTGGAGGGGACACACAATGAGCAGTTCTTC. This codes for CASSQEGTGSLEGTHNEQFF.

The chain links TRBV4-3 to TRBJ2-7, with a weak D call TRBD1 (6 bases). The germline V gene has CDR1 LGHNA and CDR2 YSLEER. The CDR3 is 15 amino acids. Trimming took off 1 base at V and 3 bases at J, with 13 bases between the two ends. The CDR3 sequence is CASSQVLAGVYEQYF. CDR3 sequence (DNA): TGCGCCAGCAGCCAAGTACTTGCAGGGGTCTACGAGCAGTACTTC.

This rearrangement joins TRBV7-2 to TRBJ2-7; no clear D gene. Germline loops: CDR1 SGHTA, CDR2 FQGNSA. CDR3 size: 11 residues. V was pared by 4 bases and J by 11 bases, with 12 bases between. This chain's CDR3 is CASSYGDQEYF. In nucleotides, the CDR3 is TGTGCCAGCAGCTACGGAGACCAGGAGTACTTC.

The J gene is TRBJ1-2, the V gene TRBV7-9; 11 nucleotides agree with TRBD1. Trimming cost V 2 bases and J 4 bases; bases outside gene matches: 3. CDR1 is SEHNR, CDR2 FQNEAQ, per germline (reference sequence). This CDR3 comprises 15 residues. The CDR3 bases are TGTGCCAGCAGCTTATCGGGACAGGGGGGCTATGGCTACACCTTC. Protein product: CASSLSGQGGYGYTF.

The chain has TRBV11-2 and TRBJ1-2; 12 bases fit TRBD1. The CDR3 has 16 residues. V gave up 5 bases and J gave up 7 bases; unmatched junction bases: 11. Looked up from germline, CDR1 is SGHAT and CDR2 is FQNNGV. DNA of the CDR3: TGTGCCAGCAGCCTGTTGAGGGGACAGGGGGCCGGTGGCTACACCTTC. This translates into CASSLLRGQGAGGYTF.

This clonotype was detected only once. This sequence joins TRBV12-3 or TRBV12-4 and TRBJ1-2; 7 bases map to TRBD1. V lost 5 bases to trimming and J lost 4 bases; unmatched junction nucleotides: 13. This CDR3 has 16 amino acids. The CDR3 spells CASSRGQADFTYGYTF. The CDR3 nucleotides are TGTGCCAGCAGTCGAGGACAGGCCGACTTTACCTATGGCTACACCTTC.

A single count supports this clonotype. The rearrangement links TRBV20-1 to TRBJ2-1, with D perhaps assigned TRBD1 or TRBD2 (5 bases each). Trimming left V 4 bases short and J 2 bases short, with 15 bases between. The CDR3 length is 15 residues. The germline V gene has CDR1 DFQATT and CDR2 SNEGSKA (reference sequence). DNA of the CDR3: TGCAGTGCTACCCAAACAGGTAGCGCCTACAATGAGCAGTTCTTC. It translates to CSATQTGSAYNEQFF.